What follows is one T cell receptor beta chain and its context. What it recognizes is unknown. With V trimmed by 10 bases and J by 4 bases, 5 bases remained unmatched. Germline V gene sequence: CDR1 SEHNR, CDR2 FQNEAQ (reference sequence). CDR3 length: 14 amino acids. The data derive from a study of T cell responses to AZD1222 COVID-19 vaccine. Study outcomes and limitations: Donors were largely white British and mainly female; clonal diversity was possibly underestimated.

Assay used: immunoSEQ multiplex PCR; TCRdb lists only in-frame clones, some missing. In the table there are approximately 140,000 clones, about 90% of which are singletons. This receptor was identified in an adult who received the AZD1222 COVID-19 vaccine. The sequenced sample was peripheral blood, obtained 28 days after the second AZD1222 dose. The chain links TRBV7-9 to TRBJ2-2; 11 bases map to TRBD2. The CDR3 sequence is CAIVAGGGTGELFF. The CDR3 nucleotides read TGTGCCATCGTAGCGGGAGGGGGCACCGGGGAGCTGTTTTTT.